Listed here is a single TCR beta chain. Its antigen is unknown. Per-base quality was not reported, and no clone a single base away is much larger than it. Libraries were constructed by the immunoSEQ multiplex PCR assay. TCRdb carries this immuneACCESS record with in-frame sequences only. Its versions omit some clonotypes, under half of them owing to an unresolved V gene in the studies checked, with the rest unexplained. Recorded for this sample are fewer than 200,000 clones; around 88% of them occurred a single time. The ten largest clones represent 4% to 6% of the sample. This sample was taken from a study of control samples from healthy donors and cancer patients (dated by TCRdb to 2018 to 2021). The CDR3 measures 18 amino acids from cysteine to phenylalanine. The only DNA kept is the CDR3, 54 bases in frame from the first base. At the junction V is shortened by 2 bases and J by 0 bases; bases outside the gene matches: 7. The germline V gene (reference sequence) supplies CDR1 SGHNT and CDR2 YYREEE.

This receptor chain uses TRBV5-4 and TRBJ2-3, and 12 junction bases match TRBD2. The sequencing sample was made of blood. This receptor was obtained from a woman aged 25-40 years in good health. The CDR3 amino acid sequence is: CASSFDWTSGVSTDTQYF. The DNA reads as follows: TGTGCCAGCAGCTTCGACTGGACTAGCGGGGTTAGCACAGATACGCAGTATTTT.